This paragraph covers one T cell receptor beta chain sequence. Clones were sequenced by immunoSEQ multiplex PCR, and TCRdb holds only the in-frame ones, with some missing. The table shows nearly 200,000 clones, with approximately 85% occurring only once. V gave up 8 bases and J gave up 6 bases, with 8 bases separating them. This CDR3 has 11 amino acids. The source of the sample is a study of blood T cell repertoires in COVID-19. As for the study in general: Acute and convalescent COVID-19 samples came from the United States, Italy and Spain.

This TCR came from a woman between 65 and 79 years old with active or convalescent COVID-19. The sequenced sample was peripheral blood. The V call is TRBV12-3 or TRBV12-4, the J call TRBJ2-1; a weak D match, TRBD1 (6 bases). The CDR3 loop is CASATGNEQFF. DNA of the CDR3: TGTGCCAGCGCGACAGGCAATGAGCAGTTCTTC.